These 12 T cell receptor beta chains were all obtained from the same sample, sequenced in a study of blood T cell repertoires in COVID-19. TCRdb keeps only in-frame clones here, not all; method: immunoSEQ multiplex PCR. Of around 43,000 clones in the sample, roughly 88% were seen once. The sample was peripheral blood. These receptors all stem from a woman between 65 and 79 years old with acute or convalescent COVID-19.

This chain uses TRBV5-1 with TRBJ2-3, with 9 bases aligning to TRBD1. The CDR3 contains 15 residues. Germline CDR1 and CDR2: SGHRS and YFSETQ. V lost 3 bases, J lost 4 bases, and 6 bases stayed unmatched. The CDR3 bases are TGCGCCAGCAGCTACCGGGACAGGGAAGCAGATACGCAGTATTTT. Translated, it gives CASSYRDREADTQYF.

The chain links TRBV19 to TRBJ2-2; 7 bases are shared with TRBD1. The CDR3 loop spans 15 amino acids. Germline trimming cut 7 bases from V and 4 bases from J; bases unmatched to any gene: 9. From germline, CDR1 is LNHDA and CDR2 SQIVND (reference sequence). CDR3 DNA sequence: TGTGCCAGTAACCCGACAGGGATCAGCACCGGGGAGCTGTTTTTT. Translated, it gives CASNPTGISTGELFF.

The chain has TRBV6-6 and TRBJ1-4; 10 bases agree with TRBD1. The CDR3 totals 15 residues. Looked up from germline, CDR1 is MNHNY and CDR2 is SVGAGI (reference sequence). V lost 6 bases to trimming and J lost 4 bases; unmatched junction nucleotides: 5. CDR3: CASSSDRGINEKLFF. CDR3 coding DNA: TGTGCCAGCAGCTCGGACAGGGGGATTAATGAAAAACTGTTTTTT.

The chain links TRBV19 to TRBJ2-2; TRBD1 agrees at 9 bases. The CDR3 contains 15 residues. Germline CDR1 is LNHDA and CDR2 is SQIVND (reference sequence). After removal of 9 bases from V and 6 bases from J, the junction contained 11 bases not matched to a gene. The CDR3 nucleotides read TGTGCCAGCAAATCCGGGACAGGGTTTGCCGGGGAGCTGTTTTTT. Its protein is CASKSGTGFAGELFF.

V gene TRBV27 combines with J gene TRBJ1-5; 8 bases are shared with TRBD1. After removal of 7 bases from V and 7 bases from J, the junction contained 9 bases not matched to a gene. Germline-derived CDR1 and CDR2 are MNHEY and SMNVEV (reference sequence). The CDR3 spans 14 residues. CDR3 region: CASTLTGGLQPQHF. CDR3 nucleotide sequence: TGTGCCAGCACCCTTACAGGGGGGTTACAGCCCCAGCATTTT.

This chain links TRBV6-2 or TRBV6-3 with TRBJ2-1, with a possible D match to TRBD2 (5 bases). CDR3 length equals 14 residues. Per the germline V gene, CDR1 is MNHEY and CDR2 is SVGEGT. V was shortened by 6 bases and J by 3 bases, with 12 bases between the two germline ends. The CDR3 loop reads CASSRRADYNEQFF. The CDR3 region has the DNA TGTGCCAGCAGCCGGCGGGCAGACTACAATGAGCAGTTCTTC.

This clone came up once. V usage is TRBV30 and J usage is TRBJ2-1, with D possibly being TRBD2 (5 bases). Between the trimmed V and J ends, which lost 0 bases and 2 bases, there was a span of 8 bases. Per the germline V gene, CDR1 is GTSNPN and CDR2 is SVGIG (reference sequence). The CDR3 runs to 14 residues. The CDR3 loop is CAWSVKAAYNEQFF. DNA for the CDR3: TGTGCCTGGAGTGTAAAAGCGGCCTACAATGAGCAGTTCTTC.

This chain joins TRBV30 and TRBJ2-3; the match to TRBD2 covers 10 bases. Germline CDR1 GTSNPN, CDR2 SVGIG (reference sequence). The CDR3 is 15 amino acids. Trimming removed 2 bases from V and 3 bases from J; junction bases left unmatched: 5. The CDR3 DNA sequence: TGTGCCTGGAGTCGACTAGCGGGTTTAACAGATACGCAGTATTTT. This encodes CAWSRLAGLTDTQYF.

The genes are TRBV29-1 and TRBJ1-3; D is uncertain. This CDR3 is 14 amino acids long. V lost 3 bases and J lost 0, with 9 bases in between. CDR1 is SQVTM and CDR2 is ANQGSEA in the germline V gene. The DNA of the CDR3 is TGCAGCGTTGATGGCACCAGCTCTGGAAACACCATATATTTT. Residues: CSVDGTSSGNTIYF.

V usage is TRBV7-9 and J usage is TRBJ1-1; 10 bases agree with TRBD1. CDR1 and CDR2 (germline): SEHNR, FQNEAQ (reference sequence). The CDR3 runs to 14 residues. V was pared by 5 bases and J by 6 bases, with 6 bases of the junction left unmatched. The CDR3 reads CASSERQGAPEAFF. The DNA of the CDR3 is TGTGCCAGCAGCGAAAGACAGGGGGCCCCTGAAGCTTTCTTT.

The chain recombines TRBV5-1 with TRBJ2-2; 7 positions agree with TRBD2. Germline V gene lookup returns CDR1 SGHRS and CDR2 YFSETQ. The CDR3 is made up of 18 amino acids. Trimming at V came to 1 base and at J to 1 base, leaving 10 bases not matched to a gene. The CDR3 spells CASSLLSPGGGNTGELFF. The CDR3 coding sequence is TGCGCCAGCAGCTTGCTCTCGCCCGGCGGGGGGAACACCGGGGAGCTGTTTTTT.

This chain connects TRBV24-1 to TRBJ2-3, with TRBD2 identical over 9 bases. The V gene end was trimmed by 1 base and the J gene end by 5 bases; junction bases not matched to a gene: 6. The CDR3 totals 16 residues. Looked up from germline, CDR1 is KGHDR and CDR2 is SFDVKD. The CDR3 loop reads CATSDLKREVGDTQYF. The CDR3, as DNA: TGTGCCACCAGTGATTTAAAGCGGGAGGTAGGAGATACGCAGTATTTT.